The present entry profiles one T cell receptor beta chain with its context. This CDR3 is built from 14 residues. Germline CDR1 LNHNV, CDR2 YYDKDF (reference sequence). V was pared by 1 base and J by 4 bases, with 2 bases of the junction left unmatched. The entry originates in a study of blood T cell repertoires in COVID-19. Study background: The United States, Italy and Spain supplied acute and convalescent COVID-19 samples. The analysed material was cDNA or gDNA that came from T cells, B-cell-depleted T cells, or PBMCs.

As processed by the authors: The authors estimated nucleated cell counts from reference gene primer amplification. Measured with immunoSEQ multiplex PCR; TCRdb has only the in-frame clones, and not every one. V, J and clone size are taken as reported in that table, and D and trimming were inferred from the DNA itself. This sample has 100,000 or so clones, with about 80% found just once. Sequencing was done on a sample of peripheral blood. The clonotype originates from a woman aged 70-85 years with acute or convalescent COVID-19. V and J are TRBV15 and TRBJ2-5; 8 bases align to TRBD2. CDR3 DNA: TGTGCCACCAGCAGAGGGCTAGCGGGAGAGACCCAGTACTTC. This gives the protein CATSRGLAGETQYF. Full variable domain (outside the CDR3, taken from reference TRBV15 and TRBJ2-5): DAMVIQNPRYQVTQFGKPVTLSCSQTLNHNVMYWYQQKSSQAPKLLFHYYDKDFNNEADTPDNFQSRRPNTSFCFLDIRSPGLGDTAMYLCATSRGLAGETQYFGPGTRLLVL.